One sample yielded the 17 T cell receptor beta chains listed below, sequenced in a study of long-term antiretroviral therapy in people with HIV. Sequencing used immunoSEQ v3.0 at survey level. Method: immunoSEQ multiplex PCR; TCRdb's copy keeps in-frame clones and lacks some. The data contain tens of thousands of clones, around 84% of them singletons. This material consisted of unsorted PBMCs, taken 1.9 years after starting antiretroviral therapy. These TCRs come from a woman in her forties or fifties with HIV.

The J gene is TRBJ1-5, the V gene TRBV19; maybe TRBD1 (5 bases). Trimming removed 5 bases at V and 5 bases at J, with 13 bases between. This CDR3 is built from 14 residues. Looked up from germline, CDR1 is LNHDA and CDR2 is SQIVND (reference sequence). Written as DNA, the CDR3 is TGTGCCAGTAGTGGGGGGACGCTTTATCAGCCCCAGCATTTT. Translation gives CASSGGTLYQPQHF.

V and J are TRBV5-1 and TRBJ2-3, with 7 bases lining up with TRBD1. The CDR3 runs 14 residues. V lost 6 bases, J lost 6 bases, and 10 bases stayed unmatched. CDR1 and CDR2 (germline): SGHRS, YFSETQ. This CDR3 is CASTKDRVQDTQYF. CDR3 nucleotide sequence: TGCGCCAGCACCAAAGACAGGGTCCAGGATACGCAGTATTTT.

Only a few counts were recorded for this clone. This chain uses TRBV5-6 with TRBJ1-5; D might be TRBD1 (5 bases). V lost 5 bases and J lost 6, with 18 bases in between. This CDR3 contains 15 residues. Germline V gene sequence: CDR1 SGHDT, CDR2 YYEEEE. The CDR3 DNA is TGTGCCAGCAGTTGGCAGGGTGCGATGAGTCAGCCCCAGCATTTT. Translated: CASSWQGAMSQPQHF. The complete variable domain, with remaining parts taken from reference TRBV5-6 and TRBJ1-5, reads DAGVTQSPTHLIKTRGQQVTLRCSPKSGHDTVSWYQQALGQGPQFIFQYYEEEERQRGNFPDRFSGHQFPNYSSELNVNALLLGDSALYLCASSWQGAMSQPQHFGDGTRLSIL.

The chain combines TRBV5-4 with TRBJ1-2, with 7 bases identical to TRBD1. Germline trimming cut 2 bases from V and 5 bases from J; bases unmatched to any gene: 3. The CDR3 contains 13 residues. Germline assignment: CDR1 SGHNT and CDR2 YYREEE (reference sequence). CDR3 residues: CASSFGTAYGYTF. The CDR3 bases are TGTGCCAGCAGCTTTGGGACAGCTTATGGCTACACCTTC.

J is TRBJ1-1 and V is TRBV7-6; no definite D call. Germline CDR1 and CDR2: SGHVS and FNYEAQ. Trimming stripped 7 bases from V and 6 bases from J, with 15 bases between. There are 13 residues in the CDR3. Written as DNA, the CDR3 is TGTGCCAGCACCCCCCCTGGGAATCCTGAAGCTTTCTTT. Its protein is CASTPPGNPEAFF. Together with reference TRBV7-6 and TRBJ1-1, the CDR3 gives the full variable domain: GAGVSQSPRYKVTKRGQDVALRCDPISGHVSLYWYRQALGQGPEFLTYFNYEAQQDKSGLPNDRFSAERPEGSISTLTIQRTEQRDSAMYRCASTPPGNPEAFFGQGTRLTVV.

This clone was seen once. The chain employs TRBV25-1 and TRBJ1-2; D is possibly TRBD1 (6 bases). V lost 3 bases and J lost 4, with 15 bases in between. The V gene's germline CDR1 is MGHDK and CDR2 SYGVNS. There are 15 residues in the CDR3. CDR3 sequence reads: CASSDNKRGTYGYTF. The CDR3 nucleotides read TGTGCCAGCAGTGACAACAAAAGGGGGACCTATGGCTACACCTTC.

Here the CDR3 DNA reads TGCGCCAGCTCCCTCGGGGACTCTATTTCACCCCTCCACTTT. Translating it yields CASSLGDSISPLHF. The J gene is TRBJ1-6, the V gene TRBV5-1; the D gene is possibly TRBD1 (5 bases). Trimming shortened V by 7 bases and J by 9 bases, and 17 bases separated the two germline ends. There are 14 residues in the CDR3. CDR1 and CDR2 (germline): SGHRS, YFSETQ.

The chain employs TRBV7-2 and TRBJ2-4; D possibly corresponds to TRBD2 (5 bases). Per germline, CDR1 SGHTA and CDR2 FQGNSA. The CDR3 runs 14 residues. V lost 5 bases and J 7 bases, leaving 15 bases between the germline ends. The CDR3 nucleotides read TGTGCCAGCAGCACAATCCGGGGTTTCAACATTCAGTACTTC. It yields the protein CASSTIRGFNIQYF.

The rearrangement joins TRBV9 to TRBJ1-6; 11 bases map to TRBD1. The germline gives CDR1 SGDLS, CDR2 YYNGEE. This CDR3 has 15 amino acids. The ends lost 4 bases at V and 10 bases at J; junction bases unmatched: 7. Here the CDR3 DNA reads TGTGCCAGCAGCACCCCGGGACAGGGGGTCTCACCCCTCCACTTT. It specifies CASSTPGQGVSPLHF.

The chain has TRBV11-1 and TRBJ2-3; D is unresolved. With 1 base removed from V and 2 bases from J, the gap between germline ends came to 10 bases. Per the germline V gene, CDR1 is SGHAT and CDR2 is FQDESV (reference sequence). The CDR3 is 15 amino acids. The CDR3 sequence is CASSLGGSVTDTQYF. For the CDR3, the DNA is TGTGCCAGCAGCTTAGGGGGTAGTGTCACAGATACGCAGTATTTT.

The J gene is TRBJ1-5, the V gene TRBV5-8; TRBD1 agrees at 7 bases. The CDR3 sequence is 17 residues long. Germline loops: CDR1 SGHTS, CDR2 YDEGEE. J gave up 0 bases and V 4 bases, and 10 bases lay outside the gene matches. This CDR3 is CASSPRDSGFSNQPQHF. The DNA for the CDR3 is TGTGCCAGCAGCCCCCGGGACAGTGGTTTTAGCAATCAGCCCCAGCATTTT.

The V gene is TRBV28, the J gene TRBJ1-1; no clear D. Germline CDR1 MDHEN, CDR2 SYDVKM. V dropped 3 bases and J dropped 5 bases, with 13 bases sitting between them. The CDR3 loop spans 14 amino acids. This CDR3 reads CASSFFGVRTEAFF. CDR3 sequence (DNA): TGTGCCAGCAGTTTTTTCGGGGTTCGGACTGAAGCTTTCTTT. Supplemented by reference TRBV28 and TRBJ1-1, the full variable domain reads DVKVTQSSRYLVKRTGEKVFLECVQDMDHENMFWYRQDPGLGLRLIYFSYDVKMKEKGDIPEGYSVSREKKERFSLILESASTNQTSMYLCASSFFGVRTEAFFGQGTRLTVV.

The CDR3 here is CASSEGAGNGYTF. The CDR3, as DNA: TGTGCCAGCAGTGAAGGGGCCGGGAATGGCTACACCTTC. V is TRBV6-1 and J is TRBJ1-2, with D unresolved. The CDR3 loop spans 13 amino acids. Trimming pared 1 base from V and 6 bases from J, leaving 9 bases between. Germline V gene lookup returns CDR1 MNHNS and CDR2 SASEGT.

The genes are TRBV7-2 and TRBJ2-7, with 10 bases matching TRBD1. The CDR3 is made up of 15 amino acids. Germline CDR1 reads SGHTA; CDR2 reads FQGNSA. V lost 1 base to trimming and J lost 4 bases; unmatched junction nucleotides: 4. CDR3 in DNA: TGTGCCAGCAGCTTAGAGGGACAGGGGTTATACGAGCAGTACTTC. Translated: CASSLEGQGLYEQYF.

The chain is built from TRBV7-2 and TRBJ1-2; TRBD1 is a possible D gene (6 bases). V dropped 5 bases and J dropped 8 bases, with 30 bases sitting between them. CDR1 is SGHTA and CDR2 is FQGNSA in the germline V gene. This CDR3 is built from 18 residues. The CDR3 DNA reads TGTGCCAGCAGCGTAGGGGTGGTCGCAGTGGGTTTCCAGGGGGGCTACACCTTC. Its translation: CASSVGVVAVGFQGGYTF.

V and J are TRBV28 and TRBJ2-3, with D uncertain. V was clipped by 5 bases and J by 3 bases, with 12 bases between them. This CDR3 is 14 amino acids long. Germline V gene lookup returns CDR1 MDHEN and CDR2 SYDVKM. In DNA, the CDR3 is TGTGCCAGCAGTCGCTTCTACTCTACAGATACGCAGTATTTT. Encoded protein: CASSRFYSTDTQYF.

This clone was counted only a few times. The V gene is TRBV5-1, the J gene TRBJ2-1; D remains ambiguous. CDR3 length: 15 residues. Germline loops: CDR1 SGHRS, CDR2 YFSETQ. The V gene lost 1 base and the J gene lost 0 bases, with 8 bases spanning the gap. The CDR3 loop reads CASSLYLSSYNEQFF. CDR3 nucleotides: TGCGCCAGCAGCTTGTATCTGAGCTCCTACAATGAGCAGTTCTTC.